The clone carrying this T cell receptor beta chain was seen only a few times. The antigen is unknown. What was amplified from RNA transcripts were TCR beta CDR3 regions. HTBI primers were the set used in a first-round RT-PCR of the TCR CDR3. Via MiXCR, TCRdb re-called the multiplex PCR reads, giving one row per CDR3 protein. This sample has 600,000 to 650,000 distinct CDR3 sequences, with 20% found just once. Trimming left V 2 bases short and J 2 bases short, with 18 bases between. CDR1 is KGHSH, CDR2 LQKENI, per germline. The CDR3 is made up of 17 amino acids. Uncontrolled infection, other autoimmune disease, pregnancy or lactation led to exclusion. It was 8 to 10 ml of fresh peripheral blood that supplied the PBMCs. The data originate from a study of T cells in Graves' hyperthyroidism and ophthalmopathy. Points from the study as a whole: Most thyroid clonotypes that were expanded above 0.001 also turned up in blood.

Sequencing was done on a sample of blood. V is TRBV18 and J is TRBJ1-2, with D maybe TRBD1 (5 bases). The receptor's source is a man younger than 40 with Graves' ophthalmopathy. The CDR3 DNA is TGTGCCAGCTCACCAAGGAACGTGGCAGGGAGGAACTATGGCTACACCTTC. It codes for CASSPRNVAGRNYGYTF.